This is a list of T cell receptor beta chains from one sample in a study of T cells after posttransplantation cyclophosphamide. Repertoires were generated with immunoSEQ multiplex PCR, while TCRdb's copy carries only in-frame clones and drops some. The table has 51,000 or so clones, approximately 94% seen once. The sequenced material came from PBMCs. These receptors were collected from a woman in her 30s in good health and a related stem cell transplant donor. Each CDR3 is given with its conserved first and last residue. A D gene is named only where the DNA matches it firmly. Not every row has a clone size; where given, it reads once, few, many or a size class.

TRBJ1-6 | TRBV28 | . | . | CASSFWAGGSPLHF | TGTGCCAGCAGTTTTTGGGCCGGGGGTTCACCCCTCCACTTT
TRBJ1-2 | TRBV28 | TRBD1 | . | CASSRTGWGGYTF | TGTGCCAGCAGTCGGACAGGGTGGGGTGGCTACACCTTC
TRBJ1-5 | TRBV19 | . | . | CASKERGNQPQHF | TGTGCCAGTAAGGAGCGAGGAAATCAGCCCCAGCATTTT
TRBJ2-7 | TRBV6-1 | TRBD2 | . | CASSDESGGGYEQYF | TGTGCCAGCAGTGATGAAAGCGGGGGGGGATACGAGCAGTACTTC
TRBJ2-6 | TRBV4-3 | . | . | CASSQETGSGANVLTF | TGCGCCAGCAGCCAAGAAACAGGGTCTGGGGCCAACGTCCTGACTTTC
TRBJ2-5 | TRBV7-9 | TRBD2 | . | CASSSRSGGAETQYF | TGTGCCAGCAGCTCTAGGAGCGGGGGGGCAGAGACCCAGTACTTC
TRBJ1-5 | TRBV15 | . | . | CATSTRTAPNQPQHF | TGTGCCACCAGCACTAGGACAGCCCCCAATCAGCCCCAGCATTTT
TRBJ1-1 | TRBV10-3 | . | . | CAIGGGRNTEAFF | TGTGCCATCGGAGGAGGACGGAACACTGAAGCTTTCTTT
TRBJ2-7 | TRBV29-1 | . | . | CSVEYPGAYEQYF | TGCAGCGTTGAATATCCAGGGGCCTACGAGCAGTACTTC
TRBJ1-3 | TRBV9 | . | . | CASSPRRGSGNTIYF | TGTGCCAGCAGCCCCCGGCGGGGGTCTGGAAACACCATATATTTT
TRBJ2-2 | TRBV18 | . | . | CASSPPSGVNTGELFF | TGTGCCAGCTCACCACCCTCAGGGGTCAACACCGGGGAGCTGTTTTTT
TRBJ2-4 | TRBV30 | . | . | CAWGPRQALNF | TGTGCCTGGGGACCTAGACAGGCCCTTAACTTC
TRBJ2-3 | TRBV27 | . | . | CASSPPGDTDTQYF | TGTGCCAGCAGTCCCCCCGGGGACACAGATACGCAGTATTTT
TRBJ1-1 | TRBV7-2 | . | . | CASSLVPGNTEAFF | TGTGCCAGCAGCTTAGTTCCGGGGAACACTGAAGCTTTCTTT
TRBJ1-1 | TRBV5-5 | . | . | CASSSEVSDTEAFF | TGTGCCAGCAGCTCAGAGGTGAGCGACACTGAAGCTTTCTTT
TRBJ2-7 | TRBV6-1 | . | . | CASKTGSSYEQYF | TGTGCCAGCAAGACGGGTAGCTCCTACGAGCAGTACTTC
TRBJ2-1 | TRBV27 | TRBD1 | . | CASSSDRGHEQFF | TGTGCCAGCAGTTCCGACAGGGGGCATGAGCAGTTCTTC
TRBJ2-1 | TRBV7-9 | TRBD1 | . | CASSLRIRGEQFF | TGTGCCAGCAGCTTAAGAATCAGGGGGGAGCAGTTCTTC
TRBJ1-5 | TRBV7-9 | . | . | CASSFAQGYSNQPQHF | TGTGCCAGCAGCTTCGCACAGGGTTATAGCAATCAGCCCCAGCATTTT
TRBJ2-7 | TRBV29-1 | . | . | CSVEVGGREQYF | TGCAGCGTTGAAGTTGGAGGCCGGGAGCAGTACTTC
TRBJ1-5 | TRBV19 | . | . | CASSFGHFSNQPQHF | TGTGCCAGTAGTTTTGGGCACTTTAGCAATCAGCCCCAGCATTTT
TRBJ1-1 | TRBV6-1 | TRBD1 | . | CASSIQGAGTEAFF | TGTGCCAGCAGTATACAGGGGGCTGGCACTGAAGCTTTCTTT
TRBJ2-3 | TRBV29-1 | . | . | CSVDVRQSTDTQYF | TGCAGCGTTGACGTTCGCCAGAGCACAGATACGCAGTATTTT
TRBJ1-3 | TRBV6-5 | . | once | CASSYSRRRDTIYF | TGTGCCAGCAGTTACTCTAGGCGCAGGGACACCATATATTTT
TRBJ2-1 | TRBV29-1 | TRBD1 | . | CSARDRARNEQFF | TGCAGCGCACGGGACAGGGCGAGGAATGAGCAGTTCTTC
TRBJ1-2 | TRBV28 | . | . | CASSQTGITYGYTF | TGTGCCAGCAGTCAAACAGGAATTACCTATGGCTACACCTTC